The 27 T cell receptor beta chains below were found in one sample sequenced in a study of T cell responses to AZD1222 COVID-19 vaccine. Profiled with immunoSEQ multiplex PCR; TCRdb holds only in-frame clones, not every one. The data show about 40,000 clones, about 88% seen once. This specimen consisted of peripheral blood, obtained 28 days after the second dose of the MenACWY control vaccine. The receptors were gathered from an adult who received the MenACWY meningococcal vaccine as a control.

The chain combines TRBV30 with TRBJ2-3; TRBD2 matches at 10 bases. The J segment lost 6 bases and the V segment lost 2 bases, leaving 14 bases of the junction unmatched. The CDR3 loop spans 17 amino acids. Germline CDR1 GTSNPN, CDR2 SVGIG (reference sequence). The CDR3 DNA sequence: TGTGCCTGGAGTCCACACCTCCTAGCGGGAGTGAGTGATACGCAGTATTTT. Its translation is CAWSPHLLAGVSDTQYF.

The chain carries TRBV9 and TRBJ2-3, with 7 nucleotides matching TRBD2. The CDR3 loop spans 17 amino acids. Germline V lookup: CDR1 SGDLS, CDR2 YYNGEE. V trimming: 4 bases; J trimming: 1 base; junction bases outside the gene matches: 12. CDR3 loop: CASSLKSSGMGTDTQYF. The CDR3 DNA reads TGTGCCAGCAGCCTCAAGTCAAGCGGGATGGGCACAGATACGCAGTATTTT. Looking up the rest from reference TRBV9 and TRBJ2-3 gives the full variable domain: DSGVTQTPKHLITATGQRVTLRCSPRSGDLSVYWYQQSLDQGLQFLIQYYNGEERAKGNILERFSAQQFPDLHSELNLSSLELGDSALYFCASSLKSSGMGTDTQYFGPGTRLTVL.

The chain recombines TRBV11-2 with TRBJ1-4; tentative D call: TRBD1 (5 bases). The CDR3 consists of 14 residues. Looked up from germline, CDR1 is SGHAT and CDR2 is FQNNGV. Deletions cut 6 bases from V and 5 bases from J, with 13 bases between. The CDR3 DNA reads as TGTGCCAGCAGGATGGCAGGGCGGAATGAAAAACTGTTTTTT. Its protein is CASRMAGRNEKLFF.

The rearrangement links TRBV6-1 to TRBJ1-6, with D tentatively TRBD1 (5 bases). V was shortened by 2 bases and J by 3 bases, with 11 bases between the two germline ends. CDR1 and CDR2 from the germline V gene are MNHNS and SASEGT. This CDR3 is built from 16 residues. The CDR3 bases are TGTGCCAGCAGTGAACTGGAGCAGGGCTATAATTCACCCCTCCACTTT. Its protein is CASSELEQGYNSPLHF.

The rearrangement joins TRBV19 to TRBJ2-6; TRBD1 is a possible D gene (6 bases). The germline gives CDR1 LNHDA, CDR2 SQIVND (reference sequence). The CDR3 totals 16 residues. V dropped 6 bases and J dropped 0 bases, with 12 bases sitting between them. The chain's CDR3 is CASSPRGNSGANVLTF. The CDR3 region has the DNA TGTGCCAGTAGCCCCAGGGGTAACTCTGGGGCCAACGTCCTGACTTTC.

This rearrangement joins TRBV6-5 to TRBJ2-7; D remains ambiguous. The ends were cut back, 6 bases at V and 6 bases at J, with 18 bases in the middle. The CDR3 is made up of 14 amino acids. From germline, CDR1 is MNHEY and CDR2 SVGAGI. The CDR3 bases are TGTGCCAGCAGCCCCTTTGCGATAGCAGGCGAGCAGTACTTC. Translation: CASSPFAIAGEQYF.

This clone showed up just once. The CDR3 coding sequence is TGTGCCAGCAGCCGAATACCCCCACTAGCGGGGTCCTACAATGAGCAGTTCTTC. It specifies CASSRIPPLAGSYNEQFF. The V gene is TRBV7-8, the J gene TRBJ2-1, with 10 bases lining up with TRBD2. Looked up from germline, CDR1 is SGHVS and CDR2 is FQNEAQ. The CDR3 loop spans 18 amino acids. V gave up 5 bases and J gave up 1 base; unmatched junction bases: 11. The full variable domain, rest sourced from reference TRBV7-8 and TRBJ2-1, is GAGVSQSPRYKVAKRGQDVALRCDPISGHVSLFWYQQALGQGPEFLTYFQNEAQLDKSGLPSDRFFAERPEGSVSTLKIQRTQQEDSAVYLCASSRIPPLAGSYNEQFFGPGTRLTVL.

The V and J genes are TRBV21-1 and TRBJ1-5; the listed D gene, TRBD1, was not tested against the DNA. TRBV21-1 is given as a pseudogene. The CDR3 has 14 amino acids. The CDR3 DNA reads as TGTGCCAGCAGCAAAAGACAGGGGGATCAGCCCCAGCATTTT. It translates to CASSKRQGDQPQHF.

This clone turned up a few times. The rearrangement uses TRBV5-5 and TRBJ1-2; weak D call: TRBD1 (6 bases). Germline V gives CDR1 SGHKS, CDR2 YYEKEE (reference sequence). The CDR3 is 15 amino acids. Trimming stripped 3 bases from V and 4 bases from J, with 16 bases between. The CDR3 nucleotides read TGTGCCAGCAGCTGGCAGTTTGGGGGCGGCTATGGCTACACCTTC. It specifies CASSWQFGGGYGYTF.

The chain links TRBV4-1 to TRBJ2-1; 9 positions match TRBD1. The germline gives CDR1 MGHRA, CDR2 YSYEKL. The junction had 3 bases not matched to a gene; V was cut back by 3 bases and J by 15 bases. This CDR3 has 11 residues. The CDR3 spells CASSHAGQGFF. CDR3 bases: TGCGCCAGCAGCCACGCGGGACAGGGGTTCTTC.

The chain has TRBV7-2 and TRBJ2-3; 9 bases agree with TRBD2. CDR1 is SGHTA and CDR2 is FQGNSA in the germline V gene. The V and J ends lost 3 bases and 0 bases, in that order; junction bases with no gene match: 1. This CDR3 has 15 amino acids. The CDR3 nucleotides read TGTGCCAGCAGCTTTACTAGCGGGAGCACAGATACGCAGTATTTT. Amino acids: CASSFTSGSTDTQYF. Full variable domain (missing parts from reference TRBV7-2 and TRBJ2-3): GAGVSQSPSNKVTEKGKDVELRCDPISGHTALYWYRQSLGQGLEFLIYFQGNSAPDKSGLPSDRFSAERTGGSVSTLTIQRTQQEDSAVYLCASSFTSGSTDTQYFGPGTRLTVL.

The chain links TRBV28 to TRBJ2-7; possibly TRBD1 for D (6 bases). Deletions cut 2 bases from V and 2 bases from J, with 7 bases between. Germline assignment: CDR1 MDHEN and CDR2 SYDVKM. The CDR3 runs to 13 residues. The CDR3, as DNA: TGTGCCAGCAGTTTAAACAGGGCCTACGAGCAGTACTTC. It specifies CASSLNRAYEQYF.

The V call is TRBV7-9, the J call TRBJ2-7, with D perhaps matching TRBD1 (7 bases). Trimming removed 3 bases from V and 7 bases from J, with 19 bases in between. Germline CDR1 SEHNR, CDR2 FQNEAQ (reference sequence). The CDR3 loop spans 15 amino acids. CDR3 loop: CASSLRSRGVEEQYF. The CDR3 DNA follows: TGTGCCAGCAGCTTGCGAAGCAGGGGGGTGGAGGAGCAGTACTTC. The full variable domain, its missing parts supplied by reference TRBV7-9 and TRBJ2-7, is DTGVSQNPRHKITKRGQNVTFRCDPISEHNRLYWYRQTLGQGPEFLTYFQNEAQLEKSRLLSDRFSAERPKGSFSTLEIQRTEQGDSAMYLCASSLRSRGVEEQYFGPGTRLTVT.

This clone was counted between two and nine times. This chain joins TRBV2 and TRBJ1-2; D is unresolved. CDR1 is SNHLY and CDR2 is FYNNEI in the germline V gene. Trimming pared 1 base from V and 2 bases from J, leaving 8 bases between. This CDR3 spans 14 amino acids. CDR3 nucleotide sequence: TGTGCCAGCAGTGAAGTAGCAGCCAACTATGGCTACACCTTC. This codes for CASSEVAANYGYTF. Combining the CDR3 with reference TRBV2 and TRBJ1-2 gives the whole variable domain EPEVTQTPSHQVTQMGQEVILRCVPISNHLYFYWYRQILGQKVEFLVSFYNNEISEKSEIFDDQFSVERPDGSNFTLKIRSTKLEDSAMYFCASSEVAANYGYTFGSGTRLTVV.

Only one count was recorded for this clone. The chain couples TRBV19 to TRBJ2-5, with unresolved D. The CDR3 is 14 residues long. Germline CDR1 and CDR2: LNHDA and SQIVND (reference sequence). Trimming cost V 5 bases and J 5 bases, with 15 bases left between them. The CDR3 here is CASSPRISAETQYF. The CDR3 DNA reads TGTGCCAGTAGTCCCAGGATAAGCGCCGAGACCCAGTACTTC.

J is TRBJ1-6 and V is TRBV6-2 or TRBV6-3; 10 nucleotides align to TRBD1. The V gene's germline CDR1 is MNHEY and CDR2 SVGEGT. The CDR3 consists of 16 residues. Unmatched junction bases numbered 4, after V lost 1 base and J lost 7 bases. The CDR3 nucleotides read TGTGCCAGCAGTTACTTCGGGACAGGGGAGAATTCACCCCTCCACTTT. Translated: CASSYFGTGENSPLHF.

V is TRBV3-1 (or the pseudogene TRBV3-2) and J is TRBJ2-1; 8 positions match TRBD1. The CDR3 contains 16 residues. Germline CDR1 and CDR2: LGHDT and YNNKEL (reference sequence). With 6 bases clipped from V and 4 bases from J, the junction kept 11 bases outside the gene matches. The CDR3 reads CASSHNRGDFYNEQFF. The CDR3 bases are TGTGCCAGCAGTCATAACAGGGGGGATTTTTACAATGAGCAGTTCTTC.

The V call is TRBV28, the J call TRBJ2-7, with 10 bases that match TRBD1. The CDR3 consists of 16 residues. Germline values: CDR1 MDHEN, CDR2 SYDVKM. V shed 5 bases, J shed 4 bases, and the junction held 11 bases outside the gene matches. CDR3 sequence (DNA): TGTGCCAGCAGTCCACCCACGAGACAGGGGGCGTACGAGCAGTACTTC. It yields the protein CASSPPTRQGAYEQYF.

V gene TRBV7-3 combines with J gene TRBJ1-1, with unresolved D. The CDR3 extends over 14 amino acids. Germline CDR1 reads SGHTA; CDR2 reads FQGTGA. The ends were cut back, 5 bases at V and 4 bases at J, with 14 bases in the middle. The CDR3 region is CASSPGRGFTEAFF. The CDR3 DNA reads as TGTGCCAGCAGCCCGGGCCGAGGGTTCACTGAAGCTTTCTTT.

The chain combines TRBV28 with TRBJ1-2; D is undetermined. CDR1 is MDHEN, CDR2 SYDVKM, per germline. V was shortened by 2 bases and J by 4 bases, with 8 bases between the two germline ends. The CDR3 consists of 13 residues. In nucleotides, the CDR3 is TGTGCCAGCAGTTTAGACGGCCCCTATGGCTACACCTTC. Its translation: CASSLDGPYGYTF.

The chain couples TRBV28 to TRBJ2-1; D is unresolved. Trimming shortened V by 1 base and J by 9 bases, and 10 bases separated the two germline ends. CDR3 length: 13 amino acids. The germline V gene encodes CDR1 MDHEN and CDR2 SYDVKM. CDR3 bases: TGTGCCAGCAGTTTATTGACCCCCCCTGAGCAGTTCTTC. This codes for CASSLLTPPEQFF.

V and J are TRBV29-1 and TRBJ2-7, with 9 bases matching TRBD1. CDR1 is SQVTM, CDR2 ANQGSEA, per germline. CDR3 size: 13 residues. Germline trimming cut 6 bases from V and 2 bases from J; bases unmatched to any gene: 5. CDR3 sequence: CSVLWTGAYEQYF. The CDR3 DNA is TGCAGCGTACTGTGGACAGGGGCCTACGAGCAGTACTTC.

The chain joins TRBV4-1 to TRBJ1-4; 7 bases are shared with TRBD1. CDR3 length: 15 residues. Unmatched junction bases numbered 4, after V lost 0 bases and J lost 6 bases. Germline loops: CDR1 MGHRA, CDR2 YSYEKL. The DNA for the CDR3 is TGCGCCAGCAGCCAAGAACAGGGGAGGGATGAAAAACTGTTTTTT. The encoded protein is CASSQEQGRDEKLFF.

The chain uses TRBV5-4 and TRBJ2-2; 7 positions agree with TRBD1. Looked up from germline, CDR1 is SGHNT and CDR2 is YYREEE (reference sequence). The CDR3 runs to 18 residues. V was pared by 3 bases and J by 0 bases, with 11 bases of the junction left unmatched. In DNA, the CDR3 is TGTGCCAGCAGCTCCCTCTGGGTGACAGGGACGAACACCGGGGAGCTGTTTTTT. It encodes CASSSLWVTGTNTGELFF.

The chain recombines TRBV10-3 with TRBJ2-7; TRBD2 matches at 13 bases. The CDR3 runs to 16 residues. Germline V CDR1 and CDR2: ENHRY, SYGVKD. The V and J ends lost 4 bases and 2 bases, in that order; junction bases with no gene match: 5. Written as DNA, the CDR3 is TGTGCCATCAGTGCGCTACTAGCGGGAGGGCCCTACGAGCAGTACTTC. Translating it yields CAISALLAGGPYEQYF.

The chain combines TRBV9 with TRBJ2-3; TRBD1 matches at 7 bases. Germline V gene sequence: CDR1 SGDLS, CDR2 YYNGEE. This CDR3 region has 16 residues. The ends lost 0 bases at V and 0 bases at J; junction bases unmatched: 4. CDR3 protein: CASSVGTGVSTDTQYF. CDR3 bases: TGTGCCAGCAGCGTAGGTACAGGGGTTAGCACAGATACGCAGTATTTT.

For the CDR3, the DNA is TGCGCCAGCAGTGAGGCTACCAAAAACATTCAGTACTTC. This codes for CASSEATKNIQYF. The genes are TRBV10-1 and TRBJ2-4; D is unclear. Germline values: CDR1 WNHNN, CDR2 SYGVQD (reference sequence). The V gene lost 2 bases and the J gene lost 2 bases, with 4 bases spanning the gap. CDR3 length equals 13 residues.